The 16 T cell receptor beta chains in this list originate from one sample, sequenced in a study of blood T cells in healthy people across ages. The second PCR ran 7 to 11 cycles with a sample-barcoded 5' primer and J-beta primers. TCRdb reprocessed the 5' RACE reads with MiXCR, giving one entry per CDR3 protein. The table shows 1.5 million to 2 million distinct CDR3 sequences, with 30% to 40% occurring only once. The sample consisted of blood. The receptors were sampled from a human donor in good health.

The CDR3 is CASSQLIILEQFF. DNA for the CDR3: TGCGCCAGCAGCCAACTTATTATCCTGGAGCAGTTCTTC. The gene calls are TRBV4-1 and TRBJ2-1; D is uncertain. V was clipped by 2 bases and J by 10 bases, with 12 bases between them. The CDR3 spans 13 residues. The germline V gene has CDR1 MGHRA and CDR2 YSYEKL.

This clonotype appeared a few times. The chain links TRBV28 to TRBJ1-3, with D uncertain. V was clipped by 3 bases and J by 5 bases, with 8 bases between them. Looked up from germline, CDR1 is MDHEN and CDR2 is SYDVKM. The CDR3 is made up of 13 amino acids. For the CDR3, the DNA is TGTGCCAGCAGTTTCTCGGGCAGAAACACCATATATTTT. Translation: CASSFSGRNTIYF.

This rearrangement joins TRBV12-3 or TRBV12-4 to TRBJ1-1; 7 nucleotides agree with TRBD1. CDR3 length equals 12 residues. The ends lost 6 bases at V and 11 bases at J; junction bases unmatched: 9. The CDR3 spells CASSRGGGGAFF. CDR3 nucleotide sequence: TGTGCCAGCAGCAGGGGGGGAGGGGGTGCTTTCTTT.

The chain employs TRBV5-8 and TRBJ1-5, with D possibly TRBD1 on 5 matching bases. CDR3 length: 13 amino acids. Trimming removed 6 bases from V and 9 bases from J, with 16 bases in between. Germline values: CDR1 SGHTS, CDR2 YDEGEE. This CDR3 reads CASTGGFLGPQHF. The CDR3 DNA is TGTGCCAGCACCGGGGGATTCTTGGGGCCCCAGCATTTT.

DNA of the CDR3: TGTGCCAGCAGCTTCGAGGGACGGGGGGTTAATGAAGCTTTCTTT. Amino acid sequence: CASSFEGRGVNEAFF. This chain connects TRBV11-2 to TRBJ1-1; maybe TRBD1 (5 bases). The germline V gene encodes CDR1 SGHAT and CDR2 FQNNGV. The V and J ends lost 3 bases and 7 bases respectively, with 18 bases between them. This CDR3 comprises 15 residues.

The chain couples TRBV19 to TRBJ2-5; TRBD2 aligns across 7 bases. TRBJ2-7 matches the DNA end more closely, so the J call is doubtful. CDR1 is LNHDA and CDR2 is SQIVND in the germline V gene (reference sequence). The CDR3 loop spans 14 amino acids. This CDR3 reads CASSIVGGSYEQYF. The DNA for the CDR3 is TGTGCCAGTAGTATAGTGGGAGGGTCCTACGAGCAGTACTTC.

The rearrangement joins TRBV12-3 or TRBV12-4 to TRBJ1-2; no clear D gene. V lost 3 bases to trimming and J lost 7 bases, with 12 bases between them. CDR3 size: 13 residues. CDR3 amino acids: CASSFDRPSGYTF. The CDR3 DNA reads as TGTGCCAGCAGTTTTGACCGACCTAGTGGCTACACCTTC.

This clonotype was seen a handful of times. J is TRBJ1-2 and V is TRBV4-2; perhaps TRBD1 as D (5 bases). The CDR3 has 14 residues. V was pared by 4 bases and J by 4 bases, with 13 bases between. Germline V gene lookup returns CDR1 LGHNA and CDR2 YNFKEQ. CDR3 coding DNA: TGTGCCAGCAGCCTATTCGCAGGGACCTATGGCTACACCTTC. It specifies CASSLFAGTYGYTF.

This clonotype was seen once. A read error may be the cause here, since a much bigger clone is one base away. The rearrangement joins TRBV11-3 to TRBJ2-4, with D perhaps matching TRBD1 (6 bases). Germline CDR1 and CDR2: SGHNT and YENEEA. Trimming removed 0 bases at V and 3 bases at J, with 9 bases between. This CDR3 is 15 amino acids long. CDR3 region: CASSLEGAVKNIQYF. The DNA for the CDR3 is TGTGCCAGCAGCTTAGAGGGGGCGGTCAAAAACATTCAGTACTTC. Complete variable domain (other parts from reference TRBV11-3 and TRBJ2-4): EAGVVQSPRYKIIEKKQPVAFWCNPISGHNTLYWYLQNLGQGPELLIRYENEEAVDDSQLPKDRFSAERLKGVDSTLKIQPAELGDSAVYLCASSLEGAVKNIQYFGAGTRLSVL.

The chain is built from TRBV7-2 and TRBJ1-2; TRBD1 is a possible D gene (6 bases). V lost 1 base to trimming and J lost 7 bases, with 16 bases between them. CDR1 and CDR2 (germline): SGHTA, FQGNSA. The CDR3 length is 15 residues. This chain's CDR3 is CASSLGMAGVFGYTF. CDR3 sequence (DNA): TGTGCCAGCAGCTTAGGAATGGCAGGGGTTTTTGGCTACACCTTC.

This clonotype occurred once. The chain joins TRBV20-1 to TRBJ1-2; 10 bases align to TRBD1. The ends lost 0 bases at V and 6 bases at J; junction bases unmatched: 10. This CDR3 has 16 residues. Germline V gives CDR1 DFQATT, CDR2 SNEGSKA (reference sequence). DNA of the CDR3: TGCAGTGCTAGAGATTCAATACAGGGACAGGGGAATGGCTACACCTTC. Its protein product is CSARDSIQGQGNGYTF.

This clonotype was detected a few times. The chain uses TRBV6-2 or TRBV6-3 and TRBJ2-7, with D perhaps TRBD2 (6 bases). The CDR3 runs 13 residues. V was pared by 6 bases and J by 2 bases, with 11 bases between. Germline loops: CDR1 MNHEY, CDR2 SVGEGT. Here the CDR3 reads CASSNRETYEQYF. CDR3 DNA sequence: TGTGCCAGCAGCAACCGGGAGACCTACGAGCAGTACTTC.

The V call is TRBV13, the J call TRBJ1-1; no clear D gene. CDR3 length equals 15 residues. Germline CDR1 PRHDT, CDR2 FYEKMQ (reference sequence). Deletions cut 2 bases from V and 1 base from J, with 11 bases between. Written as DNA, the CDR3 is TGTGCCAGCAGCTTATTAATTGAGAGGAACACTGAAGCTTTCTTT. Translation gives CASSLLIERNTEAFF.

The V call is TRBV7-9, the J call TRBJ1-5, with 7 bases lining up with TRBD1. This CDR3 comprises 13 residues. V was clipped by 3 bases and J by 7 bases; unmatched bases: 3. CDR1 is SEHNR, CDR2 FQNEAQ, per germline (reference sequence). CDR3 sequence reads: CASSFQGEQPQHF. In nucleotides, the CDR3 is TGTGCCAGCAGCTTTCAGGGGGAGCAGCCCCAGCATTTT.

The genes are TRBV2 and TRBJ1-2, with 8 nucleotides matching TRBD1. The CDR3 totals 15 residues. The germline V gene encodes CDR1 SNHLY and CDR2 FYNNEI. V lost 7 bases, J lost 4 bases, and 11 bases stayed unmatched. The CDR3 spells CASKVGTGTLYGYTF. DNA for the CDR3: TGTGCCAGCAAGGTCGGGACAGGAACCCTCTATGGCTACACCTTC.

This clonotype was counted only a few times. The chain's CDR3 is CSVEDGQENYGYTF. Here the CDR3 DNA reads TGCAGCGTTGAAGATGGACAGGAAAACTATGGCTACACCTTC. The chain couples TRBV29-1 to TRBJ1-2, with 7 nucleotides matching TRBD1. With 0 bases clipped from V and 2 bases from J, the junction kept 3 bases outside the gene matches. Germline-derived CDR1 and CDR2 are SQVTM and ANQGSEA. This CDR3 has 14 residues.